This paragraph covers one T cell receptor beta chain sequence. Its antigen is unidentified. This specimen belongs to a study of Ad26.COV2.S vaccination and SARS-CoV-2 variants. Looking at the study overall: Among those in the COV1001 Ad26.COV2.S trial arm was the donor. Ad26.COV2.S, an intramuscular injection, was given once or twice 56 days apart. Findings and caveats of the study: The analyses of TCR breadth and depth may have understated the size of total T cell responses.

The treatment here: 15 to 20 received Ad26.COV2.S at low or high dose, single or two shots; about 5 received placebo; per-sample allocation not given. Samples were taken on day 63 after the first vaccine or placebo injection. The study used a vaccine consisting of an Ad26 vector that expressed Wuhan-strain SARS-CoV-2 spike. Profiled with immunoSEQ multiplex PCR; TCRdb holds only in-frame clones, not every one. The repertoire consists of roughly 500,000 clones, with approximately 92% occurring once and the leading ten covering roughly 2.5%. This receptor was identified in a person aged 18-65 years who received the Ad26.COV2.S COVID-19 vaccine or a placebo. The sample consisted of peripheral blood, taken in a trial of Ad26.COV2.S vaccine versus placebo.

The CDR3 is CASSQDRGLNIQYF. As DNA, the CDR3 is TGCGCCAGCAGCCAAGACAGGGGGCTAAACATTCAGTACTTC. This rearrangement joins TRBV4-1 to TRBJ2-4; 8 bases are a match to TRBD1. V lost 0 bases and J lost 6; bases outside the gene matches: 1. Germline V gives CDR1 MGHRA, CDR2 YSYEKL. This CDR3 comprises 14 residues.